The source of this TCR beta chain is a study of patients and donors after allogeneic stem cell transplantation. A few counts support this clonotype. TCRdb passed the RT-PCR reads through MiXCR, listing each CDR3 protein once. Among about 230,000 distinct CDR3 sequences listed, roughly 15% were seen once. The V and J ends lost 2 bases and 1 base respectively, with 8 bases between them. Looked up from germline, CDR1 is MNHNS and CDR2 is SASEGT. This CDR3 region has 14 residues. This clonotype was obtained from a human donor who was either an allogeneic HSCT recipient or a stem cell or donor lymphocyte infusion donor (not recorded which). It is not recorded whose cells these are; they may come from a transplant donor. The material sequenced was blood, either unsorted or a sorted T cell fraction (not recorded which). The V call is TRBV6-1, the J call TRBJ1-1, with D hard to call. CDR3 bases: TGTGCCAGCAGTGAAAGAAGGACGAACACTGAAGCTTTCTTT. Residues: CASSERRTNTEAFF.